This entry lists 3 T cell receptor beta chains sequenced from one sample in a study of blood T cell repertoires in COVID-19. Clones were read by immunoSEQ multiplex PCR, and TCRdb kept only the in-frame ones, dropping some. There are roughly 80,000 clones in the sample; about 80% occur only once, and under 15% lies in the top ten. The specimen was peripheral blood. The source is a human donor in a cohort sampled during active COVID-19.

The chain joins TRBV18 to TRBJ2-2; D possibly corresponds to TRBD2 (5 bases). The germline V gene encodes CDR1 KGHSH and CDR2 LQKENI. Trimming removed 6 bases from V and 6 bases from J, with 17 bases in between. This CDR3 has 15 amino acids. Written as DNA, the CDR3 is TGTGCCAGCTCGGTCGGGGAAAATGTCGCCGGGGAGCTGTTTTTT. Protein sequence: CASSVGENVAGELFF.

The chain links TRBV3-1 (or the pseudogene TRBV3-2) to TRBJ2-3; TRBD2 agrees at 8 bases. V trimming: 1 base; J trimming: 1 base; junction bases outside the gene matches: 4. CDR3 size: 16 residues. Germline V gives CDR1 LGHDT, CDR2 YNNKEL (reference sequence). The CDR3 protein is CASSQGKLAGTDTQYF. The CDR3 DNA is TGTGCCAGCAGCCAAGGAAAACTAGCGGGCACAGATACGCAGTATTTT.

DNA of the CDR3: TGTGCCAGCAGCTTAGTCGGCGGGGGGATTATCAGGGCCTACGAGCAGTACTTC. The encoded protein is CASSLVGGGIIRAYEQYF. This sequence joins TRBV11-2 and TRBJ2-7; 8 positions match TRBD2. Unmatched junction bases numbered 13, after V lost 1 base and J lost 2 bases. CDR3 length: 18 amino acids. The germline gives CDR1 SGHAT, CDR2 FQNNGV. The full variable domain, in which reference TRBV11-2 and TRBJ2-7 provide the parts outside the CDR3, is EAGVAQSPRYKIIEKRQSVAFWCNPISGHATLYWYQQILGQGPKLLIQFQNNGVVDDSQLPKDRFSAERLKGVDSTLKIQPAKLEDSAVYLCASSLVGGGIIRAYEQYFGPGTRLTVT.